The 15 T cell receptor beta chains given below trace back to one sample, sequenced in a study of CD8 T cells in Susac syndrome. RNA totalling roughly 0.45 to 1 ug underwent reverse transcription with random hexamers. TCRdb re-analysed the immunoSEQ multiplex PCR reads in MiXCR, keeping a single row per CDR3 protein. The sample lists approximately 300,000 distinct CDR3 sequences; around 89% were seen once. Sequenced material: CD8+ T cells from PBMCs. Every receptor here comes from a human donor with multiple sclerosis.

V usage is TRBV29-1 and J usage is TRBJ2-5; tentatively, D is TRBD2 (5 bases). Trimming removed 2 bases from V and 3 bases from J, with 16 bases in between. This CDR3 spans 15 amino acids. Germline V gene data show CDR1 as SQVTM and CDR2 as ANQGSEA. The CDR3 is CSVERIRPGEETQYF. CDR3 nucleotides: TGCAGCGTTGAAAGGATACGCCCCGGGGAAGAGACCCAGTACTTC.

The chain carries TRBV6-6 and TRBJ2-6, with D unclear. The germline V gene encodes CDR1 MNHNY and CDR2 SVGAGI (reference sequence). There are 13 residues in the CDR3. V shed 4 bases and J shed 3 bases, with 4 bases lying between them. The CDR3 loop reads CASSWGGANVLTF. Written as DNA, the CDR3 is TGTGCCAGCAGTTGGGGTGGGGCCAACGTCCTGACTTTC.

This clonotype was found once. This chain connects TRBV9 to TRBJ2-1; 8 bases are a match to TRBD2. Trimming removed 3 bases from V and 0 bases from J; junction bases left unmatched: 5. This CDR3 contains 16 residues. The germline gives CDR1 SGDLS, CDR2 YYNGEE. DNA of the CDR3: TGTGCCAGCAGCGAATTAGCGGGGCCCTCCTACAATGAGCAGTTCTTC. This encodes CASSELAGPSYNEQFF. The full variable domain, rest sourced from reference TRBV9 and TRBJ2-1, is DSGVTQTPKHLITATGQRVTLRCSPRSGDLSVYWYQQSLDQGLQFLIQYYNGEERAKGNILERFSAQQFPDLHSELNLSSLELGDSALYFCASSELAGPSYNEQFFGPGTRLTVL.

This chain connects TRBV4-3 to TRBJ2-7, with 7 bases aligning to TRBD1. Germline CDR1 LGHNA, CDR2 YSLEER. This CDR3 is 17 amino acids long. V trimming: 3 bases; J trimming: 3 bases; junction bases outside the gene matches: 14. The CDR3 here is CASSHISPGDRVYEQYF. The CDR3 coding sequence is TGCGCCAGCAGCCACATTTCCCCCGGGGACAGAGTCTACGAGCAGTACTTC.

The chain carries TRBV20-1 and TRBJ2-7; unclear D gene. The CDR3 loop spans 15 amino acids. CDR1 DFQATT and CDR2 SNEGSKA come from the germline V gene (reference sequence). V shed 3 bases and J shed 1 base, with 16 bases lying between them. The CDR3 here is CSARAPPRGSYEQYF. The CDR3, as DNA: TGCAGTGCTAGGGCCCCTCCCCGCGGTTCCTACGAGCAGTACTTC.

The chain has TRBV11-2 and TRBJ2-3; possible D gene TRBD2, 6 bases. V lost 1 base and J 3 bases, leaving 11 bases between the germline ends. The germline CDR1 and CDR2 sequences are SGHAT and FQNNGV. CDR3 length equals 15 residues. This chain's CDR3 is CASSLGPAGTDTQYF. CDR3 DNA: TGTGCCAGCAGCTTAGGTCCCGCGGGAACAGATACGCAGTATTTT.

V and J are TRBV4-1 and TRBJ2-7; 15 bases agree with TRBD2. CDR1 is MGHRA, CDR2 YSYEKL, per germline. This CDR3 contains 19 residues. The V and J ends lost 2 bases and 4 bases, in that order; junction bases with no gene match: 12. This chain's CDR3 is CASSQFGNSGTSGRYEQYF. DNA for the CDR3: TGCGCCAGCAGCCAATTTGGAAATTCCGGGACTAGCGGGAGGTACGAGCAGTACTTC.

The genes are TRBV9 and TRBJ1-2, with 10 bases matching TRBD1. V dropped 4 bases and J dropped 4; count of bases not matched to a gene: 4. Germline V gene sequence: CDR1 SGDLS, CDR2 YYNGEE. The CDR3 loop spans 14 amino acids. Here the CDR3 reads CASSRQGATYGYTF. The CDR3 DNA reads TGTGCCAGCAGCAGACAGGGGGCGACCTATGGCTACACCTTC.

This rearrangement joins TRBV29-1 to TRBJ2-7, with no clear D. This CDR3 region has 13 residues. CDR1 is SQVTM and CDR2 is ANQGSEA in the germline V gene. Trimming stripped 3 bases from V and 0 bases from J, with 9 bases between. CDR3 sequence: CSVEASSSYEQYF. CDR3 nucleotide sequence: TGCAGCGTTGAGGCGTCAAGCTCCTACGAGCAGTACTTC.

This chain links TRBV6-1 with TRBJ2-3; 8 bases match TRBD2. From germline, CDR1 is MNHNS and CDR2 SASEGT. The V segment lost 3 bases and the J segment 0 bases; nucleotides outside the gene matches: 2. The CDR3 sequence is 15 residues long. Here the CDR3 reads CASSDPSGSTDTQYF. The CDR3 DNA follows: TGTGCCAGCAGTGATCCTAGCGGGAGCACAGATACGCAGTATTTT.

The V call is TRBV9, the J call TRBJ2-2; TRBD2 agrees at 7 bases. This CDR3 is built from 18 residues. Germline V lookup: CDR1 SGDLS, CDR2 YYNGEE. V was clipped by 3 bases and J by 0 bases; unmatched bases: 11. The CDR3 protein is CASSDGEGQLANTGELFF. CDR3 sequence (DNA): TGTGCCAGCAGCGATGGGGAGGGGCAGCTGGCGAACACCGGGGAGCTGTTTTTT.

This chain connects TRBV20-1 to TRBJ1-5; D gene uncertain. In germline, CDR1 is DFQATT, CDR2 SNEGSKA (reference sequence). CDR3 length: 15 amino acids. Trimming left V 4 bases short and J 4 bases short, with 17 bases between. The CDR3 DNA sequence: TGCAGTGCTACCGACCCAGGTGTCTTAAATCAGCCCCAGCATTTT. Translating gives CSATDPGVLNQPQHF.

The genes are TRBV12-3 or TRBV12-4 and TRBJ2-3; 11 nucleotides agree with TRBD2. The V gene end was trimmed by 7 bases and the J gene end by 8 bases; junction bases not matched to a gene: 17. The CDR3 runs to 17 residues. DNA of the CDR3: TGTGCCAGCAAACCCCCCGTTGAAACTAGCGGGAGTCCTACGCAGTATTTT. This codes for CASKPPVETSGSPTQYF.

The chain has TRBV12-3 or TRBV12-4 and TRBJ2-5; D call uncertain. This CDR3 contains 14 residues. V lost 4 bases, J lost 2 bases, and 11 bases lay in between. The CDR3 DNA reads TGTGCCAGCAGTTCCCCTGAGGTTCAAGAGACCCAGTACTTC. It is translated as CASSSPEVQETQYF.

V usage is TRBV7-9 and J usage is TRBJ2-7, with 12 bases matching TRBD2. Germline V gene lookup returns CDR1 SEHNR and CDR2 FQNEAQ (reference sequence). The CDR3 totals 13 residues. The V segment lost 5 bases and the J segment 6 bases; nucleotides outside the gene matches: 2. The CDR3 nucleotides are TGTGCCAGCAGCCCGGGACTAGCGGGCGAGCAGTACTTC. Its protein is CASSPGLAGEQYF. The whole variable domain, remainder taken from reference TRBV7-9 and TRBJ2-7, is DTGVSQNPRHKITKRGQNVTFRCDPISEHNRLYWYRQTLGQGPEFLTYFQNEAQLEKSRLLSDRFSAERPKGSFSTLEIQRTEQGDSAMYLCASSPGLAGEQYFGPGTRLTVT.